Listed here are 9 T cell receptor beta chains from one sample, sequenced in a study of CXCR3-negative and CXCR3-positive naive CD8 T cells. The method, 5' RACE with UMI labels, was used to prepare the TRB cDNA libraries. TCRdb reanalyzed the 5' RACE reads, giving one entry per CDR3 protein sequence and no DNA. The table lists about 45,000 distinct CDR3 sequences. The sample comprised memory CD8+ T cells from blood. All receptors come from a human donor in good health. Some clones in this sample may be carry-over from other donors' samples.

The chain carries TRBV6-4 and TRBJ2-1; the TCRdb D gene call, TRBD2, has no DNA to confirm it. The CDR3 totals 16 residues. The germline CDR1 and CDR2 sequences are MRHNA and SNTAGT. The CDR3 sequence: CASSDSLAGPYNEQFF.

V is TRBV5-1 and J is TRBJ2-1. The CDR3 has 15 amino acids. From germline, CDR1 is SGHRS and CDR2 YFSETQ. The chain's CDR3 is CASSLAPSLANEQFF. Together with reference TRBV5-1 and TRBJ2-1, the CDR3 gives the full variable domain: KAGVTQTPRYLIKTRGQQVTLSCSPISGHRSVSWYQQTPGQGLQFLFEYFSETQRNKGNFPGRFSGRQFSNSRSEMNVSTLELGDSALYLCASSLAPSLANEQFFGPGTRLTVL.

This chain links TRBV4-2 with TRBJ2-2. The CDR3 is 13 amino acids. CDR1 is LGHNA and CDR2 is YNFKEQ in the germline V gene. CDR3 region: CASSQAETGELFF.

The rearrangement uses TRBV6-1 and TRBJ2-5; TCRdb outputs TRBD2, but without DNA this stays unchecked. The V gene's germline CDR1 is MNHNS and CDR2 SASEGT. This CDR3 is built from 15 residues. The CDR3: CASSELAGDQETQYF.

The chain uses TRBV4-1 and TRBJ1-2; TCRdb's assignment of TRBD1 cannot be checked, as there is no DNA. Looked up from germline, CDR1 is MGHRA and CDR2 is YSYEKL. The CDR3 contains 17 residues. The CDR3 here is CASSPHGPGGWGDGYTF.

This clonotype is medium-sized (0.01 to 0.1%) by frequency. J is TRBJ2-1 and V is TRBV19; TCRdb's D call of TRBD1 is untestable without DNA. This CDR3 has 15 residues. From germline, CDR1 is LNHDA and CDR2 SQIVND (reference sequence). The CDR3 loop is CASSQGASSYNEQFF.

The CDR3 sequence is CASSEYEVAEYQETQYF. This chain joins TRBV25-1 and TRBJ2-5; TCRdb outputs TRBD2, but without DNA this stays unchecked. The CDR3 runs 17 residues. CDR1 and CDR2 from the germline V gene are MGHDK and SYGVNS.

V is TRBV23-1 and J is TRBJ2-7; TCRdb designates TRBD1, a call that cannot be tested without DNA. TRBV23-1 is marked as an open reading frame, function uncertain. The CDR3 consists of 17 residues. The CDR3 protein is CASSKPSGQDFSYEQYF.

This sequence joins TRBV29-1 and TRBJ2-1; TCRdb's D gene call, TRBD2, goes unchecked for lack of DNA. The germline CDR1 and CDR2 sequences are SQVTM and ANQGSEA. CDR3 length: 15 amino acids. CDR3 protein: CSVGLAGGSLREQFF.